This TCR beta chain was captured in a study of blood T cell repertoires in COVID-19. Original methodology: Scientists estimated how many nucleated cells there were by amplifying reference gene primers. Profiling relied on immunoSEQ multiplex PCR, and the TCRdb table lists in-frame clones only, not all of them. V, J and clone size are taken as reported in that table, and D and trimming were inferred from the DNA itself. The top ten clones hold over 25% of a sample with 27,000 or so clones, 83% of them seen once. Trimming cost V 3 bases and J 0 bases, with 9 bases left between them. Germline V gives CDR1 MDHEN, CDR2 SYDVKM. The CDR3 is 15 amino acids.

The source of this sequence is a man in his 70s with active COVID-19. Sequenced input: peripheral blood. This chain uses TRBV28 with TRBJ2-1; weak D call: TRBD1 (5 bases). The CDR3 DNA sequence: TGTGCCAGCAGTTTCTTTACAGGCTCCTACAATGAGCAGTTCTTC. Its translation: CASSFFTGSYNEQFF.